These T cell receptor beta chains were read from a single sample in a study of neurological immune-mediated disorders. TCRdb ran MiXCR on the 5' RACE reads and lists one entry per CDR3 protein. The sample has fewer than 30,000 distinct CDR3 sequences, over 5.5% seen once. Sequencing was performed on PBMCs. Every receptor here comes from a middle-aged woman in good health. CDR3s include the opening cysteine and the closing phenylalanine or tryptophan. Fields, in order: J gene, clone size, V gene, D gene, CDR3 DNA, CDR3 protein. A D gene is named only where the DNA matches it firmly. Part of the rows lack a size; the others show once, few, many or a class for expanded clones.

TRBJ2-7 | many | TRBV2 | . | TGTGCCAGCAGTGTTGGGGCGCTGAACTACGAGCAGTACTTC | CASSVGALNYEQYF
TRBJ2-5 | many | TRBV7-6 | TRBD1 | TGTGCCAGCAGCTTACTAGACAGGGAAAACCAAGAGACCCAGTACTTC | CASSLLDRENQETQYF
TRBJ2-1 | many | TRBV20-1 | TRBD1 | TGCAGTGCTAAGGCGAGGGGGCTCAATGAGCAGTTCTTC | CSAKARGLNEQFF
TRBJ1-2 | many | TRBV5-1 | . | TGCGCCAGCAGCTGGGTGACGGACAGTTCTTTCTATGGCTACACCTTC | CASSWVTDSSFYGYTF
TRBJ2-7 | many | TRBV3-1 | . | TGTGCCAGCAGCCTCGGGGCGGCAGGGCCCCTAAACGAGCAGTACTTC | CASSLGAAGPLNEQYF
TRBJ1-2 | . | TRBV29-1 | . | TGCAGCGTTGAACACCGAGACAGTGGGCATGGCTACACCTTC | CSVEHRDSGHGYTF
TRBJ2-3 | many | TRBV5-1 | . | TGCGCCAGCAGCCCAGTAAGGGGTCGGGTTCGTTCCGGTACGCAGTATTTT | CASSPVRGRVRSGTQYF
TRBJ2-3 | many | TRBV5-1 | TRBD2 | TGCGCCAGCAGCTTGGGAAAGCCGGGACTAGCGGGAGTAGGAACAGATACGCAGTATTTT | CASSLGKPGLAGVGTDTQYF
TRBJ2-5 | medium-sized | TRBV20-1 | . | TGCAGTGCTAGAGATTTGGCGTCCCAGTCGGAGACCCAGTACTTC | CSARDLASQSETQYF
TRBJ2-4 | many | TRBV7-9 | TRBD1 | TGTGCCAGCAGCCCCCAAGGCGCCGGGACAGGGGGAGCGAACATTCAGTACTTC | CASSPQGAGTGGANIQYF
TRBJ2-7 | . | TRBV20-1 | . | TGCAGTGCTAGAGATACAGGGAGTACCTACGAGCAGTACTTC | CSARDTGSTYEQYF
TRBJ2-2 | many | TRBV19 | . | TGTGCCAGTAGTGGGATTACCTCCGGGGAGCTGTTTTTT | CASSGITSGELFF
TRBJ1-4 | many | TRBV7-8 | TRBD1 | TGTGCCAGCAGCGAGGGACAGGGTTTTGTTGAAAAACTGTTTTTT | CASSEGQGFVEKLFF
TRBJ2-7 | many | TRBV6-5 | . | TGTGCCAGCACAGGACCCAACGAGCAGTACTTC | CASTGPNEQYF
TRBJ2-7 | few | TRBV4-2 | TRBD2 | TGTGCCAGCAGCCCCGGGGGGAGCGGCTACGAGCAGTACTTC | CASSPGGSGYEQYF
TRBJ2-7 | . | TRBV6-2/TRBV6-3 | TRBD2 | TGTGCCAGCACCCTAGCGGGAAGGACCTACGAGCAGTACTTC | CASTLAGRTYEQYF
TRBJ2-2 | many | TRBV20-1 | TRBD2 | TGCAGTGCTAGAGACAGAAGAGCGGGAGCGAACACCGGGGAGCTGTTTTTT | CSARDRRAGANTGELFF
TRBJ2-7 | many | TRBV28 | . | TGTGCCAGCAGCCTTGGAGTGACAGGCACCTACGAGCAGTACTTC | CASSLGVTGTYEQYF
TRBJ2-1 | many | TRBV13 | . | TGTGCCAGCAGCCCTCCGGGACTTTCCTACAATGAGCAGTTCTTC | CASSPPGLSYNEQFF
TRBJ2-3 | many | TRBV20-1 | . | TGCAGCGCTTCCTGGGGGGCGGTTAGCACAGATACGCAGTATTTT | CSASWGAVSTDTQYF
TRBJ2-5 | many | TRBV29-1 | . | TGCAGCGTTGTGGGACTCCAAGAGACCCAGTACTTC | CSVVGLQETQYF
TRBJ2-7 | many | TRBV7-2 | . | TGTGCCAGCAGCTTTGAACGGAGCTCCTACGAGCAGTACTTC | CASSFERSSYEQYF
TRBJ1-2 | many | TRBV19 | . | TGTGCCAGTAGTAGGAACTATGGCTACACCTTC | CASSRNYGYTF
TRBJ2-7 | many | TRBV5-1 | . | TGCGCCAGCAGCTTGTTTGAGGGATACGAGCAGTACTTC | CASSLFEGYEQYF
TRBJ1-5 | . | TRBV2 | . | TGTGCCAGCGAGGAGAACACCAATCAGCCCCAGCATTTT | CASEENTNQPQHF
TRBJ2-1 | . | TRBV6-2/TRBV6-3 | TRBD2 | TGTGCCAGCAGTTACGGGACTAGCGCCCATGAGAGGTTCTTC | CASSYGTSAHERFF
TRBJ2-7 | many | TRBV4-2 | . | TGTGCCAGCAGCCAAGAACGACAGATCTACGAGCAGTACTTC | CASSQERQIYEQYF